The 32 T cell receptor beta chains below come from one sample, sequenced in a study of T cells in Graves' hyperthyroidism and ophthalmopathy. Template material for amplifying TCR beta CDR3 regions consisted of RNA transcripts. First-round RT-PCR of the TCR CDR3 relied on the HTBI primer set. TCRdb redid the calling of the multiplex PCR reads with MiXCR, one entry per CDR3 protein. Of about 740,000 distinct CDR3 sequences in the sample, 11% to 15% are singletons; the top ten hold approximately 10%. Sequencing was done on a sample of blood. The receptors originated from a woman aged 18-30 years with Graves' hyperthyroidism.

This chain links TRBV24-1 with TRBJ2-1; 7 bases agree with TRBD1. The CDR3 consists of 14 residues. J was trimmed by 4 bases and V by 9 bases; bases with no gene match: 8. CDR1 is KGHDR, CDR2 SFDVKD, per germline. The CDR3: CATARQGAYNEQFF. The CDR3 coding sequence is TGTGCCACCGCCCGACAGGGCGCGTACAATGAGCAGTTCTTC.

The V call is TRBV27, the J call TRBJ1-2; TRBD1 matches 7 bases. This CDR3 spans 14 amino acids. Germline CDR1 and CDR2: MNHEY and SMNVEV (reference sequence). V shed 6 bases and J 5 bases; nucleotides not matched to a gene: 9. CDR3 residues: CASSKEGQTYGYTF. The CDR3 bases are TGTGCCAGCAGCAAAGAGGGACAGACTTATGGCTACACCTTC.

The CDR3 reads CASQSPDQIYSNQPQHF. In DNA form, the CDR3 reads TGTGCCAGCCAATCTCCCGACCAAATATATAGCAATCAGCCCCAGCATTTT. This chain connects TRBV6-1 to TRBJ1-5; D is undetermined. Trimming shortened V by 8 bases and J by 0 bases, and 20 bases separated the two germline ends. Germline V lookup: CDR1 MNHNS, CDR2 SASEGT. The CDR3 spans 17 residues.

The table lists this clonotype with a few counts. The chain has TRBV7-9 and TRBJ2-2; the D call may be TRBD1 or TRBD2 (7 bases each). CDR3 size: 17 residues. Germline CDR1 is SEHNR and CDR2 is FQNEAQ (reference sequence). V was shortened by 5 bases and J by 3 bases, with 19 bases between the two germline ends. The CDR3, as DNA: TGTGCCAGCAGCCCACAGGGGAGGGCGGCCTACACCGGGGAGCTGTTTTTT. Its protein product is CASSPQGRAAYTGELFF.

This clonotype was seen repeatedly, ten times or more. The rearrangement uses TRBV18 and TRBJ1-1; perhaps TRBD1 as D (6 bases). V dropped 3 bases and J dropped 8 bases, with 7 bases sitting between them. Germline-derived CDR1 and CDR2 are KGHSH and LQKENI. The CDR3 covers 11 residues. The CDR3 DNA follows: TGTGCCAGCTCACCTGGACAGGAAGCTTTCTTT. Translated, it gives CASSPGQEAFF.

This clonotype has ten or more counts. This chain joins TRBV7-9 and TRBJ2-5, with TRBD2 identical over 11 bases. V was pared by 4 bases and J by 5 bases, with 12 bases of the junction left unmatched. The CDR3 totals 17 residues. Per germline, CDR1 SEHNR and CDR2 FQNEAQ (reference sequence). The CDR3 DNA reads TGTGCCAGCAGCTCGGGACTAGCGGACCCCGGAGGGGAGACCCAGTACTTC. It encodes CASSSGLADPGGETQYF.

The DNA of the CDR3 is TGTGCCAGCAGTTCGGGGACTAGCGGGACCCGCTATTATAGCACAGATACGCAGTATTTT. Residues: CASSSGTSGTRYYSTDTQYF. The chain combines TRBV6-2 or TRBV6-3 with TRBJ2-3; 13 bases agree with TRBD2. CDR3 size: 20 residues. J lost 0 bases, V lost 4 bases, and 13 bases had no gene match. The germline gives CDR1 MNHEY, CDR2 SVGEGT.

There are a few counts of this clonotype. The gene calls are TRBV7-9 and TRBJ2-7; TRBD2 agrees at 9 bases. V dropped 5 bases and J dropped 5; count of bases not matched to a gene: 13. Germline V gene sequence: CDR1 SEHNR, CDR2 FQNEAQ (reference sequence). The CDR3 has 16 amino acids. CDR3 protein: CASSHWGLAGEDEQYF. The CDR3, as DNA: TGTGCCAGCAGCCATTGGGGGTTAGCGGGAGAGGACGAGCAGTACTTC. Drawing the rest from reference TRBV7-9 and TRBJ2-7, the complete variable domain is DTGVSQNPRHKITKRGQNVTFRCDPISEHNRLYWYRQTLGQGPEFLTYFQNEAQLEKSRLLSDRFSAERPKGSFSTLEIQRTEQGDSAMYLCASSHWGLAGEDEQYFGPGTRLTVT.

This clonotype was recorded many times. The chain couples TRBV7-9 to TRBJ2-1; 10 bases are shared with TRBD2. CDR1 and CDR2 (germline): SEHNR, FQNEAQ (reference sequence). Trimming at V came to 2 bases and at J to 3 bases, leaving 7 bases not matched to a gene. This CDR3 comprises 17 residues. CDR3 amino acids: CASSLIPLAGGYNEQFF. The DNA for the CDR3 is TGTGCCAGCAGCTTAATCCCATTAGCGGGAGGCTACAATGAGCAGTTCTTC.

This chain connects TRBV5-1 to TRBJ1-1; 10 nucleotides match TRBD1. From germline, CDR1 is SGHRS and CDR2 YFSETQ. V lost 2 bases, J lost 6 bases, and 13 bases stayed unmatched. The CDR3 is 17 amino acids. The CDR3 coding sequence is TGCGCCAGCAGCTTCCAGGGACAGGGGTCACCCGTCGCTGAAGCTTTCTTT. Translation: CASSFQGQGSPVAEAFF.

This clonotype was picked up many times. The chain couples TRBV28 to TRBJ2-5; D is ambiguous. The CDR3 extends over 14 amino acids. Trimming took off 6 bases at V and 1 base at J, with 12 bases between the two ends. Germline V gene sequence: CDR1 MDHEN, CDR2 SYDVKM. The CDR3 spells CASSQNRGQETQYF. The CDR3 DNA is TGTGCCAGCAGCCAAAACAGAGGCCAAGAGACCCAGTACTTC. Based on the CDR3 plus reference TRBV28 and TRBJ2-5, the full variable domain is DVKVTQSSRYLVKRTGEKVFLECVQDMDHENMFWYRQDPGLGLRLIYFSYDVKMKEKGDIPEGYSVSREKKERFSLILESASTNQTSMYLCASSQNRGQETQYFGPGTRLLVL.

Ten or more counts support this clonotype. J is TRBJ2-1 and V is TRBV6-2 or TRBV6-3, with D tentatively TRBD2 (5 bases). Germline values: CDR1 MNHEY, CDR2 SVGEGT. The CDR3 sequence is 11 residues long. V was cut by 5 bases and J by 8 bases, with 7 bases left in between. In DNA form, the CDR3 reads TGTGCCAGCAGTCCACTAGATGAGCAGTTCTTC. This sequence encodes CASSPLDEQFF.

With regard to this clonotype: Germline and junction disagree at one end, which may indicate a read error. CDR3 nucleotide sequence: TGTGCCAGCCGCCAGGCGGGATTCAATGAGCAGTTCTTC. As protein: CASRQAGFNEQFF. The chain employs TRBV14 and TRBJ2-1, with D maybe TRBD2 (6 bases). CDR1 SGHDN and CDR2 FVKESK come from the germline V gene. The CDR3 consists of 13 residues.

This clonotype was recorded many times. The CDR3 DNA reads TGTGCCAGCAGCCCAGTACTAGCGGGAGTTGGTGATGAGCAGTTCTTC. Protein product: CASSPVLAGVGDEQFF. The genes are TRBV5-6 and TRBJ2-1; 11 bases fit TRBD2. The CDR3 contains 16 residues. Looked up from germline, CDR1 is SGHDT and CDR2 is YYEEEE. V lost 4 bases, J lost 8 bases, and 11 bases stayed unmatched. Using reference TRBV5-6 and TRBJ2-1 for the parts outside the CDR3, the full variable domain is DAGVTQSPTHLIKTRGQQVTLRCSPKSGHDTVSWYQQALGQGPQFIFQYYEEEERQRGNFPDRFSGHQFPNYSSELNVNALLLGDSALYLCASSPVLAGVGDEQFFGPGTRLTVL.

The chain carries TRBV20-1 and TRBJ2-1, with D perhaps matching TRBD1 (6 bases). Per germline, CDR1 DFQATT and CDR2 SNEGSKA (reference sequence). The CDR3 length is 15 residues. Between the trimmed V and J ends, which lost 4 bases and 0 bases, there was a span of 13 bases. The CDR3 reads CSATLRDTSYNEQFF. The DNA for the CDR3 is TGCAGTGCTACACTCCGGGACACCTCCTACAATGAGCAGTTCTTC.

This clonotype has more than one count but fewer than ten. The rearrangement links TRBV6-1 to TRBJ2-3; 7 bases fit TRBD1. Germline trimming cut 5 bases from V and 0 bases from J; bases unmatched to any gene: 8. CDR3 length: 16 amino acids. Germline V CDR1 and CDR2: MNHNS, SASEGT. The CDR3 DNA reads as TGTGCCAGCAGTACCCGACAGGGTACTAGCACAGATACGCAGTATTTT. Its translation: CASSTRQGTSTDTQYF.

This clonotype was seen repeatedly, ten times or more. The chain is built from TRBV13 and TRBJ2-1; maybe TRBD2 (5 bases). Trimming stripped 5 bases from V and 5 bases from J, with 13 bases between. Per germline, CDR1 PRHDT and CDR2 FYEKMQ (reference sequence). The length of the CDR3 is 14 residues. For the CDR3, the DNA is TGTGCCAGCAGCGATAGGAGGCCCCACAATGAGCAGTTCTTC. Protein product: CASSDRRPHNEQFF. Looking up the rest from reference TRBV13 and TRBJ2-1 gives the full variable domain: AAGVIQSPRHLIKEKRETATLKCYPIPRHDTVYWYQQGPGQDPQFLISFYEKMQSDKGSIPDRFSAQQFSDYHSELNMSSLELGDSALYFCASSDRRPHNEQFFGPGTRLTVL.

In this sample, this clonotype turned up many times. The CDR3 region is CASRPHGTGPREQYF. The CDR3 DNA sequence: TGTGCCAGCAGACCCCACGGGACAGGTCCGCGCGAGCAGTACTTC. The rearrangement uses TRBV28 and TRBJ2-7; 8 nucleotides align to TRBD1. The CDR3 covers 15 residues. Losses at the gene ends were 6 bases for V and 6 bases for J; bases not matched to a gene: 13. Germline CDR1 MDHEN, CDR2 SYDVKM.

In its sample, this clonotype was seen many times. The chain uses TRBV6-5 and TRBJ2-7; D gene uncertain. Trimming took off 0 bases at V and 2 bases at J, with 8 bases between the two ends. The V gene's germline CDR1 is MNHEY and CDR2 SVGAGI. This CDR3 region has 14 residues. The chain's CDR3 is CASSYSRPPYEQYF. The CDR3 DNA follows: TGTGCCAGCAGTTACTCGAGACCACCCTACGAGCAGTACTTC.

The rearrangement uses TRBV28 and TRBJ1-2, with no clear D. The CDR3 runs to 12 residues. Germline values: CDR1 MDHEN, CDR2 SYDVKM. V lost 1 base to trimming and J lost 6 bases, with 6 bases between them. DNA for the CDR3: TGTGCCAGCAGTTTATACCCGGATGGCTACACCTTC. Its protein product is CASSLYPDGYTF.

J is TRBJ2-1 and V is TRBV19; a possible D gene is TRBD1 (5 bases). CDR1 is LNHDA, CDR2 SQIVND, per germline (reference sequence). The CDR3 totals 13 residues. The V and J ends lost 3 bases and 9 bases respectively, with 12 bases between them. The CDR3 bases are TGTGCCAGTAGTATGAACAGGTTTACTGAGCAGTTCTTC. Protein sequence: CASSMNRFTEQFF.

This clonotype was counted at least ten times. V gene TRBV7-3 combines with J gene TRBJ1-1, with D maybe TRBD1 (5 bases). CDR1 is SGHTA and CDR2 is FQGTGA in the germline V gene. The CDR3 runs 15 residues. Trimming removed 5 bases from V and 5 bases from J, with 18 bases in between. CDR3 DNA sequence: TGTGCCAGCAGCGCCCGGGACTTCGGAGGGACTGAAGCTTTCTTT. The encoded protein is CASSARDFGGTEAFF.

This clonotype was recorded a few times. The chain is built from TRBV2 and TRBJ2-1; D may be TRBD1 or TRBD2 (6 bases each). The CDR3 covers 16 residues. Germline CDR1 and CDR2: SNHLY and FYNNEI. Trimming removed 6 bases from V and 6 bases from J, with 21 bases in between. The CDR3 sequence is CASSHQGGLTCNEQFF. CDR3 nucleotide sequence: TGTGCCAGCAGCCACCAAGGGGGGTTGACCTGCAATGAGCAGTTCTTC.

The chain uses TRBV20-1 and TRBJ2-7, with 9 bases aligning to TRBD2. From germline, CDR1 is DFQATT and CDR2 SNEGSKA (reference sequence). This CDR3 comprises 15 residues. J lost 5 bases, V lost 1 base, and 9 bases had no gene match. The CDR3: CSARGRSGSPHEQYF. The DNA of the CDR3 is TGCAGTGCTAGAGGACGTAGCGGGAGTCCCCACGAGCAGTACTTC.

The rearrangement uses TRBV6-1 and TRBJ1-1, with D hard to call. Germline CDR1 and CDR2: MNHNS and SASEGT. Trimming took off 0 bases at V and 1 base at J, with 3 bases between the two ends. The CDR3 has 13 amino acids. The CDR3, as DNA: TGTGCCAGCAGTGAAGCGCAGAACACTGAAGCTTTCTTT. This codes for CASSEAQNTEAFF.

This clonotype came up many times. The chain combines TRBV5-1 with TRBJ2-7; the D call may be TRBD1 or TRBD2 (5 bases each). V dropped 5 bases and J dropped 0 bases, with 12 bases sitting between them. This CDR3 comprises 14 residues. Germline CDR1 reads SGHRS; CDR2 reads YFSETQ. CDR3 in DNA: TGCGCCAGCAGAAACCGGGGCATCTCCTACGAGCAGTACTTC. This codes for CASRNRGISYEQYF.

This clonotype was observed a few times. V gene TRBV13 combines with J gene TRBJ2-5; 7 positions match TRBD1. The germline V gene has CDR1 PRHDT and CDR2 FYEKMQ (reference sequence). The V and J ends lost 5 bases and 13 bases, in that order; junction bases with no gene match: 16. This CDR3 contains 14 residues. The DNA for the CDR3 is TGTGCCAGCAGCGGACGAACAGGGGTCCCTGCCCTGTACTTC. Residues: CASSGRTGVPALYF.

Many counts were recorded for this clonotype. V is TRBV11-2 and J is TRBJ2-5; D call uncertain. This CDR3 comprises 18 residues. V was pared by 3 bases and J by 3 bases, with 23 bases between. Germline CDR1 and CDR2: SGHAT and FQNNGV. The CDR3 DNA sequence: TGTGCCAGCAGCTTTGGACGGTCTACTGGTTTACGCAAAGAGACCCAGTACTTC. The encoded protein is CASSFGRSTGLRKETQYF.

This clonotype was observed many times. CDR3 region: CASSDESAQPQHF. The CDR3 region has the DNA TGTGCCAGCAGTGACGAATCGGCTCAGCCCCAGCATTTT. V and J are TRBV2 and TRBJ1-5; no definite D call. Between the trimmed V and J ends, which lost 3 bases and 6 bases, there was a span of 9 bases. CDR3 size: 13 residues. Germline V gives CDR1 SNHLY, CDR2 FYNNEI.

The rearrangement links TRBV6-1 to TRBJ2-4; 8 nucleotides match TRBD1. This CDR3 region has 12 residues. The V segment lost 7 bases and the J segment 8 bases; nucleotides outside the gene matches: 4. Germline lookup yields CDR1 MNHNS and CDR2 SASEGT. The CDR3 protein is CASTDREDIQYF. CDR3 nucleotides: TGTGCCAGCACGGACAGGGAAGACATTCAGTACTTC.

This clonotype has only a few counts. The chain recombines TRBV20-1 with TRBJ2-4; D is perhaps TRBD2 (5 bases). The CDR3 has 12 amino acids. The ends were cut back, 4 bases at V and 7 bases at J, with 11 bases in the middle. Germline values: CDR1 DFQATT, CDR2 SNEGSKA (reference sequence). DNA for the CDR3: TGCAGTGCTATCCGGGAATACAACATTCAGTACTTC. It specifies CSAIREYNIQYF.

This clonotype turned up a few times. The chain combines TRBV12-3 or TRBV12-4 with TRBJ2-7, with TRBD2 matching 8 bases. The CDR3 is made up of 14 amino acids. V lost 3 bases to trimming and J lost 5 bases; unmatched junction nucleotides: 6. For the CDR3, the DNA is TGTGCCAGCAGTTTGGGACTAGGAGGGAACGAGCAGTACTTC. It yields the protein CASSLGLGGNEQYF.